These 8 T cell receptor beta chains were all obtained from the same sample, sequenced in a study of neurological immune-mediated disorders. TCRdb itself ran the 5' RACE reads through MiXCR, one entry per CDR3 protein. The sample includes 55,000 to 70,000 distinct CDR3 sequences, over 4% of them seen just once. The material sequenced was PBMCs. The receptors stem from a human donor with multiple sclerosis. The donor label of this sample is uncertain.

Ten or more counts support this clonotype. This sequence joins TRBV10-3 and TRBJ2-7; D is unclear. Per germline, CDR1 ENHRY and CDR2 SYGVKD. The CDR3 consists of 15 residues. Trimming pared 2 bases from V and 2 bases from J, leaving 13 bases between. CDR3 in DNA: TGTGCCATCAGTGAGGCCGTTGGAAACACCTACGAGCAGTACTTC. As protein: CAISEAVGNTYEQYF.

In this sample, this clonotype turned up many times. The chain recombines TRBV10-3 with TRBJ2-1; 9 bases are a match to TRBD1. V trimming: 6 bases; J trimming: 0 bases; junction bases outside the gene matches: 15. This CDR3 has 19 amino acids. Germline CDR1 and CDR2: ENHRY and SYGVKD. CDR3 DNA sequence: TGTGCCATCAGGCCGGGACAGGGTACATCCTTGAGCTCCTACAATGAGCAGTTCTTC. Protein: CAIRPGQGTSLSSYNEQFF.

This clonotype was detected ten times or more. The chain has TRBV20-1 and TRBJ2-7; D possibly corresponds to TRBD1 (5 bases). This CDR3 contains 14 residues. The V gene's germline CDR1 is DFQATT and CDR2 SNEGSKA (reference sequence). V gave up 1 base and J gave up 4 bases, with 14 bases separating them. The CDR3 DNA reads as TGCAGTGCTAGAGCCTTGGACCGACAGTACGAGCAGTACTTC. Its protein product is CSARALDRQYEQYF.

The sample holds many counts of this clonotype. This chain links TRBV4-1 with TRBJ1-1; D unresolved. Per the germline V gene, CDR1 is MGHRA and CDR2 is YSYEKL. This CDR3 spans 15 amino acids. Trimming shortened V by 0 bases and J by 0 bases, and 8 bases separated the two germline ends. CDR3 region: CASSQDPGMNTEAFF. CDR3 nucleotides: TGCGCCAGCAGCCAAGATCCGGGGATGAACACTGAAGCTTTCTTT.

This clonotype appeared many times. The gene calls are TRBV5-1 and TRBJ1-2; D unclear. CDR1 and CDR2 (germline): SGHRS, YFSETQ. The CDR3 is made up of 13 amino acids. V was cut by 3 bases and J by 2 bases, with 8 bases left in between. CDR3 coding DNA: TGCGCCAGCAGCTCGACGGAGAACTATGGCTACACCTTC. It encodes CASSSTENYGYTF.

This clonotype was counted ten times or more. The CDR3 spells CASSSPASQPQHF. CDR3 coding DNA: TGTGCCAGCAGCTCCCCGGCGTCTCAGCCCCAGCATTTT. The chain recombines TRBV12-3 or TRBV12-4 with TRBJ1-5, with D hard to call. Trimming shortened V by 6 bases and J by 6 bases, and 12 bases separated the two germline ends. The CDR3 extends over 13 amino acids.

The table lists this clonotype with many counts. This chain uses TRBV4-2 with TRBJ1-2, with TRBD1 identical over 9 bases. Germline loops: CDR1 LGHNA, CDR2 YNFKEQ. Trimming removed 3 bases from V and 6 bases from J; junction bases left unmatched: 11. This CDR3 has 16 residues. The DNA for the CDR3 is TGTGCCAGCAGCCACGAATGGGACAGGGCAAAGGATGGCTACACCTTC. This sequence encodes CASSHEWDRAKDGYTF.

A few counts support this clonotype. This chain joins TRBV24-1 and TRBJ2-7; maybe TRBD2 (5 bases). The CDR3 is 12 residues long. Trimming stripped 4 bases from V and 5 bases from J, with 8 bases between. Germline V gene data show CDR1 as KGHDR and CDR2 as SFDVKD. The CDR3 loop reads CATSDERDEQYF. As DNA, the CDR3 is TGTGCCACCAGTGACGAGAGGGACGAGCAGTACTTC.